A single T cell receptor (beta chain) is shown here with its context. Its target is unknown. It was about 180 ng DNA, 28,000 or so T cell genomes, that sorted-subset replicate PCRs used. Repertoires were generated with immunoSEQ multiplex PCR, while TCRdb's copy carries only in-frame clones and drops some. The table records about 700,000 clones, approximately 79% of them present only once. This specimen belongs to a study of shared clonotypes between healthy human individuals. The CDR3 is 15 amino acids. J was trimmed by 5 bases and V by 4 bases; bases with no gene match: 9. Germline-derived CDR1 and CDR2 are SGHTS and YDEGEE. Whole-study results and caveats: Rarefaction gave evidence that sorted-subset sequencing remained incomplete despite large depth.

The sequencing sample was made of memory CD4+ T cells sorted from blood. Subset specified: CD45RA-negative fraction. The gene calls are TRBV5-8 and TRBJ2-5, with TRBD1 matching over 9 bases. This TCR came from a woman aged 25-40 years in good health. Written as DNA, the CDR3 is TGTGCCAGCAGCAGGGGGACAGGGCTTCTGGAGACCCAGTACTTC. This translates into CASSRGTGLLETQYF.